The entry that follows covers one T cell receptor beta chain sequence. Its antigen is unidentified. This entry comes from a study of T cell responses to AZD1222 COVID-19 vaccine. Whole-study findings and limits: A rise in Spike-specific TCR breadth and depth followed two AZD1222 doses.

The protocol was immunoSEQ multiplex PCR, while the TCRdb copy is restricted to in-frame clones and leaves out a portion. The table includes about 120,000 clones, 80% to 90% detected once. Per germline, CDR1 LNHDA and CDR2 SQIVND (reference sequence). The CDR3 has 16 residues. V was trimmed by 5 bases and J by 0 bases, leaving 14 bases between them. V is TRBV19 and J is TRBJ2-1; D possibly corresponds to TRBD1 (6 bases). This clonotype was sampled from an adult in good health. The sequences come from peripheral blood, collected on day 0 of AZD1222 vaccination. The chain's CDR3 is CASSGGIKGSYNEQFF. DNA of the CDR3: TGTGCCAGTAGTGGGGGCATAAAGGGCTCCTACAATGAGCAGTTCTTC.